Below, 32 T cell receptor beta chains from the same sample are listed, as sequenced in a study of CD8 T cells in Susac syndrome. A quantity of about 0.45 to 1 ug RNA underwent reverse transcription using random hexamers. One entry per CDR3 protein, called by TCRdb with MiXCR from the immunoSEQ multiplex PCR reads. The sample consists of some 96,000 distinct CDR3 sequences, 95% of them appearing once. The specimen sequenced was CD8+ T cells from PBMCs. These receptors were taken from a human donor with Susac syndrome.

This chain connects TRBV7-2 to TRBJ2-5; 10 bases line up with TRBD2. The junction had 11 bases not matched to a gene; V was cut back by 5 bases and J by 5 bases. The germline CDR1 and CDR2 sequences are SGHTA and FQGNSA. The CDR3 extends over 16 amino acids. The CDR3 nucleotides read TGTGCCAGCAGCCGGCGGACTAGCGGACTCGGGGAGACCCAGTACTTC. Its translation is CASSRRTSGLGETQYF.

The chain joins TRBV4-2 to TRBJ2-2; possible D gene TRBD1, 5 bases. Trimming stripped 4 bases from V and 7 bases from J, with 13 bases between. CDR1 is LGHNA, CDR2 YNFKEQ, per germline. The CDR3 loop spans 14 amino acids. This CDR3 reads CASSRLDRNGELFF. DNA for the CDR3: TGTGCCAGCAGCCGACTCGACAGAAACGGGGAGCTGTTTTTT.

The rearrangement uses TRBV21-1 and TRBJ2-7; the DNA was not compared with TRBD1, the D call given in the table. TRBV21-1 is recorded as a pseudogene. The CDR3 totals 15 residues. The CDR3 sequence: CASSKVWDRVRKQYF. The DNA of the CDR3 is TGTGCCAGCAGCAAAGTGTGGGACAGGGTACGCAAGCAGTACTTC.

The sample holds a few counts of this clonotype. The chain uses TRBV6-1 and TRBJ2-2, with TRBD1 matching over 12 bases. The CDR3 length is 17 residues. Germline CDR1 MNHNS, CDR2 SASEGT. The V gene end was trimmed by 4 bases and the J gene end by 1 base; junction bases not matched to a gene: 4. In DNA, the CDR3 is TGTGCCAGCAGTGCCGGGACAGGGGGCTGGAACACCGGGGAGCTGTTTTTT. It yields the protein CASSAGTGGWNTGELFF.

This sequence joins TRBV7-6 and TRBJ1-5; D is ambiguous. The germline V gene encodes CDR1 SGHVS and CDR2 FNYEAQ. V was pared by 0 bases and J by 3 bases, with 6 bases between. The CDR3 spans 14 residues. CDR3 sequence: CASSLAGINQPQHF. The CDR3 bases are TGTGCCAGCAGCTTAGCGGGGATCAATCAGCCCCAGCATTTT.

This chain joins TRBV19 and TRBJ2-6, with unresolved D. The CDR3 sequence is 12 residues long. Germline loops: CDR1 LNHDA, CDR2 SQIVND (reference sequence). V was shortened by 8 bases and J by 1 base, with 3 bases between the two germline ends. Here the CDR3 reads CASQSGANVLTF. The CDR3, as DNA: TGTGCCAGTCAATCTGGGGCCAACGTCCTGACTTTC.

The chain recombines TRBV5-6 with TRBJ2-7; weak D call: TRBD2 (6 bases). Per germline, CDR1 SGHDT and CDR2 YYEEEE. Trimming took 3 bases from V and 2 from J, leaving 15 bases between them. This CDR3 is 15 amino acids long. CDR3 in amino acids: CASSSAGRGTYEQYF. DNA of the CDR3: TGTGCCAGCAGCTCCGCGGGGAGAGGGACCTACGAGCAGTACTTC.

This chain links TRBV19 with TRBJ2-7; a weak D match, TRBD2 (6 bases). The CDR3 has 13 residues. V lost 3 bases to trimming and J lost 6 bases, with 12 bases between them. Germline V gene lookup returns CDR1 LNHDA and CDR2 SQIVND (reference sequence). Written as DNA, the CDR3 is TGTGCCAGTAGTATCTCCGCGGGGCGCGAGCAGTACTTC. Its translation: CASSISAGREQYF.

The chain has TRBV12-3 or TRBV12-4 and TRBJ2-7; a weak D match, TRBD2 (6 bases). Between the trimmed V and J ends, which lost 5 bases and 4 bases, there was a span of 15 bases. This CDR3 region has 14 residues. CDR3 nucleotides: TGTGCCAGCAGTCCGGGGACTGGCCAATACGAGCAGTACTTC. This sequence encodes CASSPGTGQYEQYF.

This clonotype was detected only once. This rearrangement joins TRBV5-6 to TRBJ1-2; D may be TRBD1 (6 bases). The V end was cut by 2 bases, the J end by 6 bases, with 14 bases between. Germline V gene sequence: CDR1 SGHDT, CDR2 YYEEEE. CDR3 size: 14 residues. CDR3 residues: CASSFQGPTNGYTF. CDR3 nucleotide sequence: TGTGCCAGCAGCTTCCAGGGGCCAACGAATGGCTACACCTTC.

The V and J genes are TRBV2 and TRBJ2-3; tentatively, D is TRBD2 (5 bases). The CDR3 sequence is 12 residues long. Trimming took off 7 bases at V and 4 bases at J, with 9 bases between the two ends. Germline CDR1 is SNHLY and CDR2 is FYNNEI. DNA for the CDR3: TGTGCCAGCACCGACGGGGCAGATACGCAGTATTTT. This gives the protein CASTDGADTQYF. Based on the CDR3 plus reference TRBV2 and TRBJ2-3, the full variable domain is EPEVTQTPSHQVTQMGQEVILRCVPISNHLYFYWYRQILGQKVEFLVSFYNNEISEKSEIFDDQFSVERPDGSNFTLKIRSTKLEDSAMYFCASTDGADTQYFGPGTRLTVL.

The V gene is TRBV9, the J gene TRBJ2-7, with TRBD1 matching over 7 bases. V was pared by 5 bases and J by 2 bases, with 13 bases of the junction left unmatched. CDR3 length: 16 residues. The V gene's germline CDR1 is SGDLS and CDR2 YYNGEE. The CDR3 reads CASSSTTGTDPYEQYF. The CDR3, as DNA: TGTGCCAGCAGTTCAACCACCGGGACAGATCCCTACGAGCAGTACTTC.

This CDR3 is CASSQDLGGGYEQYF. CDR3 sequence (DNA): TGTGCCAGCAGCCAAGACCTGGGCGGGGGCTACGAGCAGTACTTC. The chain recombines TRBV3-1 with TRBJ2-7; the match to TRBD2 covers 7 bases. V trimming: 0 bases; J trimming: 3 bases; junction bases outside the gene matches: 5. Germline V lookup: CDR1 LGHDT, CDR2 YNNKEL (reference sequence). The length of the CDR3 is 15 residues.

The chain carries TRBV3-1 and TRBJ2-2, with TRBD2 identical over 7 bases. V dropped 4 bases and J dropped 8; count of bases not matched to a gene: 7. This CDR3 is 14 amino acids long. Germline lookup yields CDR1 LGHDT and CDR2 YNNKEL (reference sequence). The CDR3 spells CASSRLAGLGELFF. In nucleotides, the CDR3 is TGTGCCAGCAGCCGGTTAGCGGGTTTGGGGGAGCTGTTTTTT.

The chain has TRBV7-2 and TRBJ2-1; 11 nucleotides match TRBD2. CDR1 SGHTA and CDR2 FQGNSA come from the germline V gene. The length of the CDR3 is 15 residues. The V gene end was trimmed by 1 base and the J gene end by 4 bases; junction bases not matched to a gene: 0. Here the CDR3 reads CASSLGTSGYNEQFF. DNA for the CDR3: TGTGCCAGCAGCTTAGGGACTAGCGGGTACAATGAGCAGTTCTTC.

This clonotype has only one observation. This sequence joins TRBV9 and TRBJ1-2; D is ambiguous. Germline lookup yields CDR1 SGDLS and CDR2 YYNGEE. The CDR3 length is 15 residues. V was shortened by 3 bases and J by 8 bases, with 20 bases between the two germline ends. Here the CDR3 DNA reads TGTGCCAGCAGCGAGGAGGTTGGCTGGGGAAAGGGCTACACCTTC. This codes for CASSEEVGWGKGYTF.

The gene calls are TRBV6-1 and TRBJ2-7; TRBD2 matches at 11 bases. V was clipped by 2 bases and J by 4 bases; unmatched bases: 1. The CDR3 is 14 amino acids. Germline CDR1 is MNHNS and CDR2 is SASEGT. The CDR3 region is CASSETSGSYEQYF. CDR3 bases: TGTGCCAGCAGTGAAACTAGCGGGAGTTACGAGCAGTACTTC.

The chain joins TRBV5-1 to TRBJ2-1; 7 bases map to TRBD2. Germline values: CDR1 SGHRS, CDR2 YFSETQ. V shed 3 bases, J shed 8 bases, and the junction held 2 bases outside the gene matches. The CDR3 is made up of 12 amino acids. The CDR3, as DNA: TGCGCCAGCAGCTGGGGGGGACATGAGCAGTTCTTC. It is translated as CASSWGGHEQFF.

CDR3 amino acids: CASSLGGVDTEAFF. The CDR3 nucleotides are TGTGCCAGCAGCCTAGGTGGGGTTGACACTGAAGCTTTCTTT. V is TRBV7-6 and J is TRBJ1-1; D unclear. From germline, CDR1 is SGHVS and CDR2 FNYEAQ. The germline V and J ends were trimmed by 5 bases and 3 bases, with 13 bases remaining between them. This CDR3 comprises 14 residues.

V gene TRBV6-1 combines with J gene TRBJ2-7, with TRBD1 matching 8 bases. Germline V gene sequence: CDR1 MNHNS, CDR2 SASEGT. This CDR3 is 14 amino acids long. Unmatched junction bases numbered 12, after V lost 6 bases and J lost 8 bases. Here the CDR3 reads CASRPGQDLRKQYF. The DNA for the CDR3 is TGTGCCAGCAGACCGGGACAGGACCTACGGAAGCAGTACTTC.

J is TRBJ2-1 and V is TRBV4-1; 8 bases are a match to TRBD1. Germline V lookup: CDR1 MGHRA, CDR2 YSYEKL. The V segment lost 6 bases and the J segment 6 bases; nucleotides outside the gene matches: 4. The CDR3 runs 13 residues. CDR3 bases: TGCGCCAGCAGACAAACAGGGGGCAATGAGCAGTTCTTC. This codes for CASRQTGGNEQFF.

The chain recombines TRBV9 with TRBJ1-1; a possible D gene is TRBD1 (5 bases). The germline gives CDR1 SGDLS, CDR2 YYNGEE. Trimming cost V 3 bases and J 6 bases, with 6 bases left between them. The CDR3 is 11 residues long. In DNA, the CDR3 is TGTGCCAGCAGCGGGGGGGCTGAAGCTTTCTTT. This gives the protein CASSGGAEAFF.

The CDR3 region is CASIPQLSYNEQFF. CDR3 DNA sequence: TGTGCCAGCATTCCCCAGCTCTCCTACAATGAGCAGTTCTTC. J is TRBJ2-1 and V is TRBV12-3 or TRBV12-4; D gene unclear. Trimming shortened V by 7 bases and J by 0 bases, and 10 bases separated the two germline ends. There are 14 residues in the CDR3.

J is TRBJ1-2 and V is TRBV4-2; D not resolved. The V end was cut by 3 bases, the J end by 0 bases, with 8 bases between. The CDR3 spans 14 residues. Looked up from germline, CDR1 is LGHNA and CDR2 is YNFKEQ. DNA for the CDR3: TGTGCCAGCAGCCAGGGCGGAACTAACTATGGCTACACCTTC. Its protein product is CASSQGGTNYGYTF.

The sample holds one count of this clonotype. The chain joins TRBV14 to TRBJ2-7; D is undetermined. This CDR3 region has 14 residues. Trimming took off 0 bases at V and 3 bases at J, with 9 bases between the two ends. Germline V gene lookup returns CDR1 SGHDN and CDR2 FVKESK. The CDR3 sequence: CASSQDLGNYEQYF. The DNA for the CDR3 is TGTGCCAGCAGCCAAGATCTCGGTAACTACGAGCAGTACTTC.

The J gene is TRBJ2-5, the V gene TRBV6-5; perhaps TRBD1 as D (6 bases). CDR1 and CDR2 (germline): MNHEY, SVGAGI. Trimming took 0 bases from V and 4 from J, leaving 18 bases between them. The CDR3 consists of 17 residues. CDR3 amino acids: CASSYSRAGDEGETQYF. The CDR3 coding sequence is TGTGCCAGCAGTTACTCGAGGGCAGGGGATGAGGGAGAGACCCAGTACTTC.

J is TRBJ2-5 and V is TRBV9; D assignment may be TRBD1 or TRBD2 (5 bases each). Germline V gives CDR1 SGDLS, CDR2 YYNGEE. This CDR3 region has 16 residues. Trimming shortened V by 0 bases and J by 5 bases, and 17 bases separated the two germline ends. In DNA form, the CDR3 reads TGTGCCAGCAGCGTAGAAGGGACCCCCGAGGACGAGACCCAGTACTTC. Translating gives CASSVEGTPEDETQYF. Complete variable domain (other parts from reference TRBV9 and TRBJ2-5): DSGVTQTPKHLITATGQRVTLRCSPRSGDLSVYWYQQSLDQGLQFLIQYYNGEERAKGNILERFSAQQFPDLHSELNLSSLELGDSALYFCASSVEGTPEDETQYFGPGTRLLVL.

This chain joins TRBV20-1 and TRBJ2-1, with 10 bases that match TRBD2. The CDR3 has 14 amino acids. Germline loops: CDR1 DFQATT, CDR2 SNEGSKA (reference sequence). The ends lost 5 bases at V and 10 bases at J; junction bases unmatched: 11. CDR3 sequence: CSAPGLAAMGEQFF. The CDR3 DNA follows: TGCAGTGCTCCCGGACTAGCGGCCATGGGGGAGCAGTTCTTC.

The chain carries TRBV24-1 and TRBJ1-1; 7 bases fit TRBD1. Germline loops: CDR1 KGHDR, CDR2 SFDVKD. The CDR3 consists of 13 residues. The junction had 4 bases not matched to a gene; V was cut back by 9 bases and J by 1 base. The CDR3 DNA reads TGTGCCACCGGGGGGACAGAGAACACTGAAGCTTTCTTT. Protein: CATGGTENTEAFF.

This sequence joins TRBV7-9 and TRBJ2-1; D is ambiguous. The V gene's germline CDR1 is SEHNR and CDR2 FQNEAQ (reference sequence). CDR3 length equals 13 residues. V lost 11 bases to trimming and J lost 5 bases, with 16 bases between them. The DNA for the CDR3 is TGTGCCTTGACGTACATGGCCAACAATGAGCAGTTCTTC. It is translated as CALTYMANNEQFF.

V gene TRBV7-3 combines with J gene TRBJ2-1; TRBD1 might be the D (5 bases). The germline CDR1 and CDR2 sequences are SGHTA and FQGTGA. V was clipped by 0 bases and J by 0 bases, with 12 bases between them. The CDR3 covers 17 residues. CDR3 loop: CASSLTQGHSSYNEQFF. CDR3 DNA sequence: TGTGCCAGCAGCTTAACCCAGGGCCATTCCTCCTACAATGAGCAGTTCTTC.

This clonotype was seen just once. The V gene is TRBV7-9, the J gene TRBJ2-1; 11 nucleotides line up with TRBD2. This CDR3 contains 15 residues. V was pared by 2 bases and J by 7 bases, with 4 bases of the junction left unmatched. Germline lookup yields CDR1 SEHNR and CDR2 FQNEAQ (reference sequence). The DNA of the CDR3 is TGTGCCAGCAGCTTACCTGGACTAGCGGGTAATGAGCAGTTCTTC. Protein product: CASSLPGLAGNEQFF.